This T cell receptor (beta chain) was obtained from a study of blood T cell repertoires in COVID-19. Study summary: The study drew acute and convalescent COVID-19 samples from the United States, Italy and Spain. From T cells, B-cell-depleted T cells, or PBMCs came the material, which was cDNA or gDNA.

Trimming took 4 bases from V and 3 from J; bases not matched to a gene: 4. Germline CDR1 MRHNA, CDR2 SNTAGT. The CDR3 loop spans 15 amino acids. For this clone: Distinct nucleotide sequences in the sample also encode this CDR3.

In the original workflow: Amplified reference gene primers provided the basis for estimating nucleated cell counts. The method was immunoSEQ multiplex PCR; TCRdb's version includes in-frame clones alone and lacks a portion of them. From that table come the V and J calls and clone size; the DNA was used to work out D and trimming. The table shows some 200,000 clones, with approximately 87% occurring only once. The sequencing sample was made of peripheral blood. The chain is built from TRBV6-4 and TRBJ2-3; 10 nucleotides line up with TRBD2. The clonotype was recovered from a woman between 18 and 30 years old who had recovered from COVID-19. CDR3 loop: CASSASGGATDTQYF. The CDR3, as DNA: TGTGCCAGCAGTGCGAGCGGGGGGGCTACAGATACGCAGTATTTT.